This T cell receptor (beta chain) derives from a study of cytomegalovirus exposure and HLA in healthy donors. Study as a whole: In an earlier analysis, approximately 120 million unique TCR beta sequences were found from about 180 million T cells. Study-level findings and limits: Certain sequence variants were highly shared and formed a cluster, and this cluster was likely a sequencing artifact.

V shed 5 bases and J 0 bases; nucleotides not matched to a gene: 8. Germline V gene data show CDR1 as MNHNY and CDR2 as SVGAGI (reference sequence). The CDR3 totals 16 residues. This clone was found a few times. Its antigen is not identified. PCR used 60 Vbeta primers and 13 Jbeta primers. TCRdb's table, derived via immunoSEQ multiplex PCR, lists solely in-frame clones and lacks some. The sample holds about 94,000 clones, more than 70% seen once. This chain links TRBV6-6 with TRBJ2-7; 9 bases align to TRBD2. The specimen sequenced was PBMCs. The receptor comes from a woman aged 40 to 50 in good health and CMV-seronegative. The CDR3 loop is CASSRPLAGSSYEQYF. CDR3 nucleotide sequence: TGTGCCAGCAGTCGCCCTCTAGCGGGGAGCTCCTACGAGCAGTACTTC.